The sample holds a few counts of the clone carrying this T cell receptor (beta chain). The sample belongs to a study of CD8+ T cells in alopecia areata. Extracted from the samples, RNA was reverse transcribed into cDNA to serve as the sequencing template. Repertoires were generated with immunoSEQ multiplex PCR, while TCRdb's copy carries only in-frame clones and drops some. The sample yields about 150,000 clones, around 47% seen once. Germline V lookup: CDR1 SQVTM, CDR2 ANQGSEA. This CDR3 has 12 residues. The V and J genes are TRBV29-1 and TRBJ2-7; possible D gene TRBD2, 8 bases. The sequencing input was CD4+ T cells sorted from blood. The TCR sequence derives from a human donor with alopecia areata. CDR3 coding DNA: TGCAGTACACGGGAGGGGGCGAACGAGCAGTACTTC. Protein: CSTREGANEQYF.